This T cell receptor beta chain was identified during a study of T cell repertoires in cytomegalovirus infection. Whole-study context: CMV epitopes, recently identified HLA-C-restricted and well-studied HLA-B-restricted, were used.

Study conclusions and caveats: The response measured ex vivo was dominated by TCR beta clonotypes (HLA-C-restricted and CMV-specific).

CDR3 length: 18 residues. Losses at the gene ends were 4 bases for V and 2 bases for J; bases not matched to a gene: 12. CDR1 SGHAT and CDR2 FQDESV come from the germline V gene (reference sequence). Ten or more counts support this clonotype. The antigen is not known. TCRdb called the reads again in MiXCR, with one record for every CDR3 protein. Of roughly 110,000 distinct CDR3 sequences in the sample, roughly 31% were seen once. This sequence originates from a human donor in good health (CMV status not recorded). Some clones in this sample may be carry-over from other donors' samples. This chain uses TRBV11-1 with TRBJ2-3, with 10 bases matching TRBD1. Sequenced here: CD8+ T cells from cultured PBMCs, sampled from culture after CMV antigen stimulation. This CDR3 is CASSYTVGQGVSTDTQYF. The DNA for the CDR3 is TGTGCCAGCAGCTACACGGTTGGACAGGGGGTATCCACAGATACGCAGTATTTT.